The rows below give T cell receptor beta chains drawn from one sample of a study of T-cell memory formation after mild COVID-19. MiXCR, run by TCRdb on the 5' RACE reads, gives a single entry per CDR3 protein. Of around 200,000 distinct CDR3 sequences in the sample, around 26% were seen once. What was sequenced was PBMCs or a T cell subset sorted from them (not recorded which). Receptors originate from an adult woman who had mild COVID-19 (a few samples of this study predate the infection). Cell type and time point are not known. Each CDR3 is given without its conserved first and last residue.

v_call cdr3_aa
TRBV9 ASSAATGRNYGYT
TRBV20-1 SARLSSGRGNEQF
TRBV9 ASSASGNYEQY
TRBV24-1 ATSDLTDRGGRNQPQH
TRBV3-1 ASSQGMPSYEQY
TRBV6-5 ASRSRGRYQETQY
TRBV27 ARTGAPGLKAYNEQF
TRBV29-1 SVALSTGRRSTGELF
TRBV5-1 ASWEDRTIPGTEAF
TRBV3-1 ASSRLTLAGGSPTDTQY
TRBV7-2 ASSKIGGVLNTEAF
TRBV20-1 SARARGDFSTDTQY
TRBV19 ASSIRAGLQDEQF
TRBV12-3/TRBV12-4 ASSLSPGSYNEQF
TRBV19 ASSIGGRNIQY
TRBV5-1 ASSSVLAGTGELF
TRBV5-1 ASSLTDRRGTEAF
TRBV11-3 ASSWGTSGIDEQF
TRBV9 ASSVVTNNNEQF
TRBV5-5 ASSWPGQGGTEAF
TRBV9 ASSPRTSPDREQF
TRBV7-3 ASSAGQLAAADTQY
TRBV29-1 SAGQVNAGELF
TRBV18 ASSPTQGMTYEQY
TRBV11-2 ASSLEAGGFNEQF
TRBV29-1 SVLGLTNTGELF
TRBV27 ASSSHPGQGRDEQF
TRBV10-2 ASGSTGILGGAQY
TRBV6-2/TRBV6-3 ASADGTGVRDTQY
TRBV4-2 ASSQDFSGRGSYEQY
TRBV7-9 ASSGTGLPYEQY
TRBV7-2 ASGPSGQETQY
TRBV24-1 ATSDANGNIQY
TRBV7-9 ASSLGNPRMNYGYT
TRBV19 ASRFRGQETQY
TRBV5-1 ASSLVFQGRHEQY
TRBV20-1 SAREFGAGANYGYT
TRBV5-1 ASSLEQYNEQF
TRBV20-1 SATGVELRSPLH
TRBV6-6 ASSYQEETQY
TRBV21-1 ASSKALRRGEKLF
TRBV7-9 ASSSSGTSGINEQF
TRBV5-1 ASSRPGTYNEQF
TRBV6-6 ASSYDANYGYT
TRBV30 AWSVKGRGNTEAF
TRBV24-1 ATSDFEGSSYNEQF
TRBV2 ASSAFREGEQY